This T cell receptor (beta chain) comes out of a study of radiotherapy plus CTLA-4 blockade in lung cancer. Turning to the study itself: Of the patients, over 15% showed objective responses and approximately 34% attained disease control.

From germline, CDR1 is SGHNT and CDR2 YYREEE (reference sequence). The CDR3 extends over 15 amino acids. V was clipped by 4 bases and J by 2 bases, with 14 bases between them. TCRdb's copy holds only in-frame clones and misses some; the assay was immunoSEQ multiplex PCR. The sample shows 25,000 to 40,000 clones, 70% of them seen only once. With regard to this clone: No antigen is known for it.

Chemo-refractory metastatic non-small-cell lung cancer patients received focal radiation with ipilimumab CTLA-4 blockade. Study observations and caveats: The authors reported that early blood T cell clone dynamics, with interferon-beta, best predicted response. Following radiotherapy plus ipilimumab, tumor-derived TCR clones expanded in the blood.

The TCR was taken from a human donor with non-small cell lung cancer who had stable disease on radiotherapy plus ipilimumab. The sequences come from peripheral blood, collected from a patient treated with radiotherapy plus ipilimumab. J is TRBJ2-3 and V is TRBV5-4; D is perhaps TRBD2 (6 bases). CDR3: CASSPGTALTDTQYF. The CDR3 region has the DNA TGTGCCAGCAGCCCCGGGACTGCACTCACAGATACGCAGTATTTT.